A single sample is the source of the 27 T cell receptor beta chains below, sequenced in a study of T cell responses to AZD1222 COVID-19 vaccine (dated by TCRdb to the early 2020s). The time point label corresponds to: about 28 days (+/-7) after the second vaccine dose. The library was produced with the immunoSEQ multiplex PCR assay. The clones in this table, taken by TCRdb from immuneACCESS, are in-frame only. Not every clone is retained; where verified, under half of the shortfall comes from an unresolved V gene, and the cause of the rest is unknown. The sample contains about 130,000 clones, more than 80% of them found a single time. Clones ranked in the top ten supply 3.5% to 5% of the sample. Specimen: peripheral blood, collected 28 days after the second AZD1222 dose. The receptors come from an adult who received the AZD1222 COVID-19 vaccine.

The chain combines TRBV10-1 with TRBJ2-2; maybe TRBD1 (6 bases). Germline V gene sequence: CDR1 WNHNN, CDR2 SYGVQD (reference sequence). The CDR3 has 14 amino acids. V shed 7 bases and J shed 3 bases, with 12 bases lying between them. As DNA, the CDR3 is TGCGCCAGCACCCGACAGGCAGACACCGGGGAGCTGTTTTTT. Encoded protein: CASTRQADTGELFF.

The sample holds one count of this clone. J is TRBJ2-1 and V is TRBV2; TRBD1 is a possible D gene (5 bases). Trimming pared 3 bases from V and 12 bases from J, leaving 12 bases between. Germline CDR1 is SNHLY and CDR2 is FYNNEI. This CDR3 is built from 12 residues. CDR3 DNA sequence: TGTGCCAGCAGTGAGAAGACAGCAGGGCAGTTCTTC. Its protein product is CASSEKTAGQFF.

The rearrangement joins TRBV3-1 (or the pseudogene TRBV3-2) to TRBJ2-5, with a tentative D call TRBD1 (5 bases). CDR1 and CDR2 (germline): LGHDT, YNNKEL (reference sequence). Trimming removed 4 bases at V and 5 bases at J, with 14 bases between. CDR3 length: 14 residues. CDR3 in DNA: TGTGCCAGCAGCCCCAGCCCCGCAGGGGAGACCCAGTACTTC. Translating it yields CASSPSPAGETQYF.

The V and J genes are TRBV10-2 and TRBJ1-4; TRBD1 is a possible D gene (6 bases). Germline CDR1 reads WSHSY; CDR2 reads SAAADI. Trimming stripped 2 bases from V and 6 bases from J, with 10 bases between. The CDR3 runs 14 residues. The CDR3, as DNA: TGCGCCAGCAGTGAGAGGGGGTCCGATGAAAAACTGTTTTTT. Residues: CASSERGSDEKLFF.

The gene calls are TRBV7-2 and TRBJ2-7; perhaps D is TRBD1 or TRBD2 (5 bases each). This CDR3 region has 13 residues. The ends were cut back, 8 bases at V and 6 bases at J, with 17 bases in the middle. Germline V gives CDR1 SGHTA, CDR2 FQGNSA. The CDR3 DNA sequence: TGTGCCAGCCGCGAGGCTGGGGGAACCGAGCAGTACTTC. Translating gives CASREAGGTEQYF.

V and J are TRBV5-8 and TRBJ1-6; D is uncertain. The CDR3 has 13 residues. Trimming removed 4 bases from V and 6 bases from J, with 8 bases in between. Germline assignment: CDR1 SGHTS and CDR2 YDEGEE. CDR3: CASSLNSNSPLHF. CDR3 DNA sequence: TGTGCCAGCAGCCTAAACAGTAATTCACCCCTCCACTTT.

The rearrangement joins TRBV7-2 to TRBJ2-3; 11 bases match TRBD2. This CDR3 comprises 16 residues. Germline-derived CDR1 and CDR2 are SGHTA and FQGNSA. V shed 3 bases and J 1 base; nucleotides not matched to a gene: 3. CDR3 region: CASSFTTSGGTDTQYF. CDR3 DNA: TGTGCCAGCAGCTTCACGACTAGCGGGGGCACAGATACGCAGTATTTT.

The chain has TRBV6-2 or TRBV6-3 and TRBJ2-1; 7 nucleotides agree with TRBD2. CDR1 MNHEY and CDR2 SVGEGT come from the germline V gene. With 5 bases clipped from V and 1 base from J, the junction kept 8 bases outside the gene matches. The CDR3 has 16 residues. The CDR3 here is CASSGLADQSYNEQFF. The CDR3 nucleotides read TGTGCCAGCAGTGGGCTAGCGGACCAGTCCTACAATGAGCAGTTCTTC.

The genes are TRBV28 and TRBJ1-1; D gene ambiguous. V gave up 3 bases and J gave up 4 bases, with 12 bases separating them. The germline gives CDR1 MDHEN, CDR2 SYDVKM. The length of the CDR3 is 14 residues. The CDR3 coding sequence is TGTGCCAGCAGTTTCAGCCTAAGTGGCACTGAAGCTTTCTTT. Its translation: CASSFSLSGTEAFF.

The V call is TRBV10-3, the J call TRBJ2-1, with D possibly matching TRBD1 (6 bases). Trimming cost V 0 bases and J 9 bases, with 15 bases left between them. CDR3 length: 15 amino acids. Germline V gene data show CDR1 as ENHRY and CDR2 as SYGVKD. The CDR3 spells CAISESNFRGGEQFF. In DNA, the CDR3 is TGTGCCATCAGTGAGTCGAATTTCAGGGGCGGTGAGCAGTTCTTC.

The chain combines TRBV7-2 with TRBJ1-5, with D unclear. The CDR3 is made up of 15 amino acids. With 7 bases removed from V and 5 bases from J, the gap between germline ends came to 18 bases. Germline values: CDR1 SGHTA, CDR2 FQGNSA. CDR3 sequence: CASTQFAGNDQPQHF. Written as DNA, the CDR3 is TGTGCCAGCACCCAGTTTGCGGGTAACGATCAGCCCCAGCATTTT.

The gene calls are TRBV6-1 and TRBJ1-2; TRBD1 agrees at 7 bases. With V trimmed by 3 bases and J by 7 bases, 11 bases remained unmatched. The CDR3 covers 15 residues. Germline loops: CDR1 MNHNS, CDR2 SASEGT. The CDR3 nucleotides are TGTGCCAGCAGTGACCTAGGGGGCTCCCACATTGGCTACACCTTC. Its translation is CASSDLGGSHIGYTF.

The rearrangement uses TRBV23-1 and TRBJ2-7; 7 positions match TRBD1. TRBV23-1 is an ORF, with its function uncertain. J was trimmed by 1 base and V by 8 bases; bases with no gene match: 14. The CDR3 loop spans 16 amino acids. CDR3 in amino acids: CASCMGARDSSYEQYF. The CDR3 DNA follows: TGCGCCAGCTGCATGGGGGCGAGGGACAGTTCCTACGAGCAGTACTTC.

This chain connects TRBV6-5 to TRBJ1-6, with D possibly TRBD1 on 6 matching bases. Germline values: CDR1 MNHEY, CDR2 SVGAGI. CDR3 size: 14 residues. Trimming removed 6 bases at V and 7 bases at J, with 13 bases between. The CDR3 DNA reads TGTGCCAGCAGGGCCGGGGGGGCAAATTCACCCCTCCACTTT. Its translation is CASRAGGANSPLHF.

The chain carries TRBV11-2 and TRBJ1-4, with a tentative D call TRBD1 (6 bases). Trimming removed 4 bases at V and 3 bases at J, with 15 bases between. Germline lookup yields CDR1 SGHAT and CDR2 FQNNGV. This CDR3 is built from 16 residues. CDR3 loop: CASSSLTGRPNEKLFF. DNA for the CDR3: TGTGCCAGCAGCTCCCTGACAGGCAGACCTAATGAAAAACTGTTTTTT.

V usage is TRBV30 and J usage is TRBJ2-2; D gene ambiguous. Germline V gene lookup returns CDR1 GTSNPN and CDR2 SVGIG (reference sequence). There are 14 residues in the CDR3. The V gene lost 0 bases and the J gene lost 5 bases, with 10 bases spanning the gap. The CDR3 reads CAWSVPLETGELFF. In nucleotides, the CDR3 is TGTGCCTGGAGTGTACCGCTAGAAACCGGGGAGCTGTTTTTT.

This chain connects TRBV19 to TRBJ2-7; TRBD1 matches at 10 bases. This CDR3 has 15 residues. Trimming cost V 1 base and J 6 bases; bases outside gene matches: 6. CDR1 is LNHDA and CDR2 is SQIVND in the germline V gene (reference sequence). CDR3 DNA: TGTGCCAGTAGTATAGCCCGGGACAGGGGCTCCGAGCAGTACTTC. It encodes CASSIARDRGSEQYF.

The CDR3 sequence: CASRAPQGSGEAFF. The DNA for the CDR3 is TGTGCCAGCAGAGCCCCTCAGGGTAGTGGTGAAGCTTTCTTT. This sequence joins TRBV6-5 and TRBJ1-1; D is perhaps TRBD1 (5 bases). There are 14 residues in the CDR3. In germline, CDR1 is MNHEY, CDR2 SVGAGI. V lost 6 bases and J 7 bases, leaving 18 bases between the germline ends.

CDR3 sequence: CASSKAPNYGYTF. The CDR3 nucleotides read TGTGCCAGCAGCAAGGCACCTAACTATGGCTACACCTTC. The V gene is TRBV21-1, the J gene TRBJ1-2; the DNA was not compared with TRBD1, the D call given in the table. TRBV21-1 is shown as a pseudogene. This CDR3 spans 13 amino acids.

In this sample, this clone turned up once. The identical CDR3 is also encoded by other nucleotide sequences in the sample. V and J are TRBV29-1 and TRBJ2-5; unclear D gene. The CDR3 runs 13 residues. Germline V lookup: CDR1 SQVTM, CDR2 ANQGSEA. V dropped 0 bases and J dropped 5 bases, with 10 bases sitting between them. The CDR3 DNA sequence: TGCAGCGTTGAAGATCAGGAAGGGGAGACCCAGTACTTC. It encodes CSVEDQEGETQYF.

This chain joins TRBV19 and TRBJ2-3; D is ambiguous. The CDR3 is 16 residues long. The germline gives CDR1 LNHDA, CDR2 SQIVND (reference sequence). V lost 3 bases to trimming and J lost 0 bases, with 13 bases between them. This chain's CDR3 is CASSIQILTSTDTQYF. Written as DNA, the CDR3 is TGTGCCAGTAGTATTCAAATCCTGACAAGCACAGATACGCAGTATTTT.

The CDR3 loop is CASSTRQGNYGYTF. The DNA of the CDR3 is TGTGCCAGCAGCACCAGACAGGGAAACTATGGCTACACCTTC. The chain links TRBV7-2 to TRBJ1-2; 7 nucleotides agree with TRBD1. Germline V gives CDR1 SGHTA, CDR2 FQGNSA. J was trimmed by 2 bases and V by 5 bases; bases with no gene match: 5. The CDR3 has 14 amino acids.

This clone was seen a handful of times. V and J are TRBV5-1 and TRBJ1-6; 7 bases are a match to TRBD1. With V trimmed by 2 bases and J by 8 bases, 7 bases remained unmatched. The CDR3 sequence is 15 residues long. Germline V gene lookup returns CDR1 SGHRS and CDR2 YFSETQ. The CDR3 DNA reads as TGCGCCAGCAGCTTTACCACAGGGGCTTATTCACCCCTCCACTTT. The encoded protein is CASSFTTGAYSPLHF.

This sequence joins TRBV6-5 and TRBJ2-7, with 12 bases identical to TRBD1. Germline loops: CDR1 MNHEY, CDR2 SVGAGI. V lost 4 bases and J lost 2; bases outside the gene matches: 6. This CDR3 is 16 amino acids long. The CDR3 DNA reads TGTGCCAGCAGTTCAACCGGGACAGGGGGCACCTACGAGCAGTACTTC. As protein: CASSSTGTGGTYEQYF.

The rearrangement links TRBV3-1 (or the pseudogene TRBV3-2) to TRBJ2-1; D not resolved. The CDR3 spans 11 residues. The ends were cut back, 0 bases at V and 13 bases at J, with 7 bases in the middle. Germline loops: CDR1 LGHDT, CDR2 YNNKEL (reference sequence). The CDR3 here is CASSQESGQFF. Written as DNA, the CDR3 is TGTGCCAGCAGCCAAGAGTCGGGTCAGTTCTTC.

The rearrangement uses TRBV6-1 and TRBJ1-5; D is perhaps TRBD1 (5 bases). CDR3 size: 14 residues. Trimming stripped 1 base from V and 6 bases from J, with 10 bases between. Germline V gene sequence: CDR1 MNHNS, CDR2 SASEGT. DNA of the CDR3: TGTGCCAGCAGTGAAGGGGGGGAAACTCAGCCCCAGCATTTT. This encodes CASSEGGETQPQHF.

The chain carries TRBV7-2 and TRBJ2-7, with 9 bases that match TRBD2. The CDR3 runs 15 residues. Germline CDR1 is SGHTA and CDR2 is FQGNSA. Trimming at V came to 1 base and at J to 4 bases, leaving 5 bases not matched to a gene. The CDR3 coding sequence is TGTGCCAGCAGCTTAGGGCGGGGGGGATCTTACGAGCAGTACTTC. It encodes CASSLGRGGSYEQYF.